The clone carrying this TCR beta chain occurred a few times. Antigen: not known. Through template switching, a universal primer site was introduced, and the cDNA contained unique molecular identifiers. From the 5' RACE reads, TCRdb called clonotypes with MiXCR, one entry per CDR3 protein. The sample comprises some 250,000 distinct CDR3 sequences, about 6.7% of which are singletons, and just over 14% rests with the top ten. The data are from a study of identical twins. Study-wide results and limits: Twin-shared out-of-frame alpha sequences showed excess low generation probability.

Trimming took off 5 bases at V and 0 bases at J, with 16 bases between the two ends. Germline CDR1 and CDR2: DFQATT and SNEGSKA (reference sequence). The CDR3 is 15 amino acids. The same data also went into a second study, on T cells expressing NK-cell markers.

Sequenced input: CD8+ T cells sorted from blood. This TCR was recovered from a woman under 30 in good health. The chain employs TRBV20-1 and TRBJ1-1; D is unresolved. CDR3 loop: CSASLGVAVNTEAFF. CDR3 DNA sequence: TGCAGTGCTTCCCTCGGCGTAGCGGTGAACACTGAAGCTTTCTTT.